The T cell receptor beta chain under discussion was sequenced for a study of blood T cell repertoires in COVID-19. Between the trimmed V and J ends, which lost 3 bases and 2 bases, there was a span of 11 bases. Germline V gene data show CDR1 as LNHDA and CDR2 as SQIVND (reference sequence). This CDR3 has 15 residues. Recovered participants had two consecutive negative NP/OP PCR tests, healthcare professional clearance, or symptom resolution. Profiling relied on immunoSEQ multiplex PCR, and the TCRdb table lists in-frame clones only, not all of them. The table has about 250,000 clones, about 88% seen once.

The sequenced sample consisted of PBMCs or T cells enriched from blood (not recorded which). This TCR came from a woman in her forties or fifties who had recovered from COVID-19. This rearrangement joins TRBV19 to TRBJ1-5, with a weak D call TRBD1 (5 bases). CDR3 sequence (DNA): TGTGCCAGTAGTATGGTCGACAGACGCAATCAGCCCCAGCATTTT. It is translated as CASSMVDRRNQPQHF. Complete variable domain (other parts from reference TRBV19 and TRBJ1-5): DGGITQSPKYLFRKEGQNVTLSCEQNLNHDAMYWYRQDPGQGLRLIYYSQIVNDFQKGDIAEGYSVSREKKESFPLTVTSAQKNPTAFYLCASSMVDRRNQPQHFGDGTRLSIL.